This T cell receptor beta chain was captured by sequencing in a study of T cell clonotyping in hematopoietic cell transplantation. Study-level information: Recipients' pretransplant samples followed cytoreduction.

Study-wide findings and caveats: Without cell sorting, CD4 versus CD8 contributions remain unresolved.

The germline CDR1 and CDR2 sequences are GTSNPN and SVGIG (reference sequence). This CDR3 contains 16 residues. V was clipped by 2 bases and J by 3 bases, with 20 bases between them. As to this clone: Its antigen is as yet unknown.

Time point reported: recipient sample about 28 days before transplant, after cytoreduction. Some clones are missing from TCRdb's copy, which holds only in-frame ones; the method was immunoSEQ multiplex PCR. This table has under 30,000 clones, roughly 80% appearing once. The sequence was collected from a woman aged 25 to 39 with chronic myeloid leukemia. Some clones in this sample may be carry-over from other donors' samples. This specimen consisted of peripheral blood mononuclear cells, obtained before stem cell transplant. The chain combines TRBV30 with TRBJ2-7; TRBD1 might be the D (5 bases). The CDR3 bases are TGTGCCTGGAGTTCAAATTCGGCGGACAAAGTCTACGAGCAGTACTTC. Translation gives CAWSSNSADKVYEQYF. Full variable domain (remainder filled in from reference TRBV30 and TRBJ2-7): SQTIHQWPATLVQPVGSPLSLECTVEGTSNPNLYWYRQAAGRGLQLLFYSVGIGQISSEVPQNLSASRPQDRQFILSSKKLLLSDSGFYLCAWSSNSADKVYEQYFGPGTRLTVT.